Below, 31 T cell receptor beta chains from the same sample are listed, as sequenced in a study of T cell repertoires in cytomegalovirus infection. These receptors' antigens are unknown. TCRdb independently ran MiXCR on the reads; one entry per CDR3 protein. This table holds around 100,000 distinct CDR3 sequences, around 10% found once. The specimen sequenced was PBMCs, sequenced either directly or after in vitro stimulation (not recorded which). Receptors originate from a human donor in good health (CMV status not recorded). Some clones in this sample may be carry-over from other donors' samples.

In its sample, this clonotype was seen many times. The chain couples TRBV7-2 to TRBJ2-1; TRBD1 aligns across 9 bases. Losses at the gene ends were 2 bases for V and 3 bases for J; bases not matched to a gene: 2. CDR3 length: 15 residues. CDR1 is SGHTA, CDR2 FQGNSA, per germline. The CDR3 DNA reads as TGTGCCAGCAGCTTAAGGGGACAGGGCTACAATGAGCAGTTCTTC. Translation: CASSLRGQGYNEQFF.

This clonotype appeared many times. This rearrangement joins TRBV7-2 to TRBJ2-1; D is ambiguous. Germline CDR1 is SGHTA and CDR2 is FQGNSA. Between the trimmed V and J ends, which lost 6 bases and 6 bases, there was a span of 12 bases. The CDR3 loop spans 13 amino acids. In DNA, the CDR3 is TGTGCCAGCAGTAGCCCAACGCTCAATGAGCAGTTCTTC. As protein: CASSSPTLNEQFF.

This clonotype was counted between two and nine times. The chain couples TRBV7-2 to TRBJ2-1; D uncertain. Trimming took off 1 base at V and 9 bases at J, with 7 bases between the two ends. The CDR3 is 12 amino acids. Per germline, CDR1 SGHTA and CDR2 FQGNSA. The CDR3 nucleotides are TGTGCCAGCAGCTTAGACGGGCCTGAGCAGTTCTTC. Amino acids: CASSLDGPEQFF. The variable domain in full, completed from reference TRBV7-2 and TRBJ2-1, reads GAGVSQSPSNKVTEKGKDVELRCDPISGHTALYWYRQSLGQGLEFLIYFQGNSAPDKSGLPSDRFSAERTGGSVSTLTIQRTQQEDSAVYLCASSLDGPEQFFGPGTRLTVL.

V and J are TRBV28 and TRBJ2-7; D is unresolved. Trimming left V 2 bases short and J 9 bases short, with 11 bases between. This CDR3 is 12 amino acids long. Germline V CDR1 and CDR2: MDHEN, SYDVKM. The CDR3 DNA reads TGTGCCAGCAGTTTAGACTCGGTTGGGCAGTACTTC. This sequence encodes CASSLDSVGQYF.

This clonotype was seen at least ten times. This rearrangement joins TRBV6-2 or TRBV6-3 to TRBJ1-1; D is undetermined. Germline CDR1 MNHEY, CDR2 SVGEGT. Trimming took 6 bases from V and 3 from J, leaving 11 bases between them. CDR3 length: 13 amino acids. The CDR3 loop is CASSPGRYTEAFF. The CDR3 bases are TGTGCCAGCAGCCCCGGGCGATACACTGAAGCTTTCTTT.

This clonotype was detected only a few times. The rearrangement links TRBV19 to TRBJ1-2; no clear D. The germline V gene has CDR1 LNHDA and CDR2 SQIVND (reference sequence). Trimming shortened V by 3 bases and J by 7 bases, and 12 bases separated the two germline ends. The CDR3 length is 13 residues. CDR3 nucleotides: TGTGCCAGTAGTATTATAAGCGTGGGTGGCTACACCTTC. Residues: CASSIISVGGYTF.

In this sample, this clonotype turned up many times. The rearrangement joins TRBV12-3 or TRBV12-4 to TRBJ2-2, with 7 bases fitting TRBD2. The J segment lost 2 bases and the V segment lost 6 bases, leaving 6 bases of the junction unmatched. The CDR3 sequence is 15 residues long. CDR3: CASRASGTNTGELFF. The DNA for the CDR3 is TGTGCCAGCAGGGCTAGCGGAACAAACACCGGGGAGCTGTTTTTT.

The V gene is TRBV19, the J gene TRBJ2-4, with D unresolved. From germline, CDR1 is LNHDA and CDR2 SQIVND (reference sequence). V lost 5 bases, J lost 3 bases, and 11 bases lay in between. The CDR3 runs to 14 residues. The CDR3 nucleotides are TGTGCCAGTAGTCCAGGTGATCTCAAAAACATTCAGTACTTC. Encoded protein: CASSPGDLKNIQYF. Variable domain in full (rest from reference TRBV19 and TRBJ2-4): DGGITQSPKYLFRKEGQNVTLSCEQNLNHDAMYWYRQDPGQGLRLIYYSQIVNDFQKGDIAEGYSVSREKKESFPLTVTSAQKNPTAFYLCASSPGDLKNIQYFGAGTRLSVL.

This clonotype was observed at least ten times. CDR3 DNA: TGTGCCAGCAGCCTAAAGGGACTAGCGGACTACGAGCAGTACTTC. It yields the protein CASSLKGLADYEQYF. The chain recombines TRBV28 with TRBJ2-7, with TRBD2 matching 11 bases. Per the germline V gene, CDR1 is MDHEN and CDR2 is SYDVKM. Germline trimming cut 6 bases from V and 3 bases from J; bases unmatched to any gene: 7. This CDR3 region has 15 residues. Filled out from reference TRBV28 and TRBJ2-7, the complete variable domain reads DVKVTQSSRYLVKRTGEKVFLECVQDMDHENMFWYRQDPGLGLRLIYFSYDVKMKEKGDIPEGYSVSREKKERFSLILESASTNQTSMYLCASSLKGLADYEQYFGPGTRLTVT.

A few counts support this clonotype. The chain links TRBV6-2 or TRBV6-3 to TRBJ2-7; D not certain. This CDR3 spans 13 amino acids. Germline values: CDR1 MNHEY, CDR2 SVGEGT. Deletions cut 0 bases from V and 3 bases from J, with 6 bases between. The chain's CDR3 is CASSYSVGYEQYF. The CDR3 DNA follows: TGTGCCAGCAGTTACTCAGTCGGCTACGAGCAGTACTTC.

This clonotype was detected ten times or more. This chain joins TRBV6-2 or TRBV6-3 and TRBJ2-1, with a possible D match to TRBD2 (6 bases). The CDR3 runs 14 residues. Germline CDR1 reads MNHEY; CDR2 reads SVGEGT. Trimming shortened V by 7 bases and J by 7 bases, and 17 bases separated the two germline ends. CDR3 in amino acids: CASKGGGPGNEQFF. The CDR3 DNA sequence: TGTGCCAGCAAGGGAGGAGGGCCAGGGAATGAGCAGTTCTTC.

The CDR3 DNA is TGTGCCAGCAGTTACGGAATAGCTAGCGGGAAGCAAGAGACCCAGTACTTC. This codes for CASSYGIASGKQETQYF. The V gene is TRBV6-2 or TRBV6-3, the J gene TRBJ2-5, with TRBD2 identical over 9 bases. The germline gives CDR1 MNHEY, CDR2 SVGEGT. The length of the CDR3 is 17 residues. J was trimmed by 2 bases and V by 2 bases; bases with no gene match: 9.

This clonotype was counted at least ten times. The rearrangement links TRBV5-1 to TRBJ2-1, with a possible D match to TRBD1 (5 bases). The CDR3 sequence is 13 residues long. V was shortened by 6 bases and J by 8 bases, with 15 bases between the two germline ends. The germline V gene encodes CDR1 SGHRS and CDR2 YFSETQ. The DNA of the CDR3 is TGCGCCAGCACCCCCGACAGTAGGTATGAGCAGTTCTTC. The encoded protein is CASTPDSRYEQFF.

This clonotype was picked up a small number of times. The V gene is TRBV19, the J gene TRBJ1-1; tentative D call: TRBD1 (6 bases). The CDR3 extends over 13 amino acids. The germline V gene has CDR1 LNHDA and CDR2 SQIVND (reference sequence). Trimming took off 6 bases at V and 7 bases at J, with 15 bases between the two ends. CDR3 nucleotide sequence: TGTGCCAGTAGCGAGAGGACAGTTGGTGAAGCTTTCTTT. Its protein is CASSERTVGEAFF.

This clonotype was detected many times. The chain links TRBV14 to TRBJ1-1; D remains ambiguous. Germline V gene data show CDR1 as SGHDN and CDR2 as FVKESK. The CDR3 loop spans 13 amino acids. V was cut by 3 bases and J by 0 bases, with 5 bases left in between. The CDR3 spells CASSHGMNTEAFF. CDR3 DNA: TGTGCCAGCAGCCACGGTATGAACACTGAAGCTTTCTTT.

In DNA form, the CDR3 reads TGTGCCAGCATCCCGGGGCAGGGCCCTACGTCCTATGGCTACACCTTC. Protein product: CASIPGQGPTSYGYTF. The J gene is TRBJ1-2, the V gene TRBV6-6; tentatively, D is TRBD1 (5 bases). Trimming took off 7 bases at V and 4 bases at J, with 22 bases between the two ends. This CDR3 contains 16 residues. In germline, CDR1 is MNHNY, CDR2 SVGAGI (reference sequence).

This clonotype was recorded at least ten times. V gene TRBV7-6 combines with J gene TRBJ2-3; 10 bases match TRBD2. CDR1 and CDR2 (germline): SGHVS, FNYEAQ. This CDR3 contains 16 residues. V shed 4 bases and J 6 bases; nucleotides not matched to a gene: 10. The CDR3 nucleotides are TGTGCCAGCAGCTCCTCCTCTAGCGGGAGTCCCGATACGCAGTATTTT. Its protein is CASSSSSSGSPDTQYF.

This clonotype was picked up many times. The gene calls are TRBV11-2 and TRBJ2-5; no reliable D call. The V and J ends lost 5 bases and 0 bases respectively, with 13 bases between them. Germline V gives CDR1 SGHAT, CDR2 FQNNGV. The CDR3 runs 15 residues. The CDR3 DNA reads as TGTGCCAGCAGCCGAGACGGGTTGTACCAAGAGACCCAGTACTTC. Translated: CASSRDGLYQETQYF.

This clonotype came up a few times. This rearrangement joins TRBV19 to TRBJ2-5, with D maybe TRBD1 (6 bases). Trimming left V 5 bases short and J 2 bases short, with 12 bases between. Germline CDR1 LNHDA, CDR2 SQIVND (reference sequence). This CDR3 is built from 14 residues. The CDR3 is CASSSWDNQETQYF. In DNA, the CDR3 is TGTGCCAGTAGTTCTTGGGACAATCAAGAGACCCAGTACTTC.

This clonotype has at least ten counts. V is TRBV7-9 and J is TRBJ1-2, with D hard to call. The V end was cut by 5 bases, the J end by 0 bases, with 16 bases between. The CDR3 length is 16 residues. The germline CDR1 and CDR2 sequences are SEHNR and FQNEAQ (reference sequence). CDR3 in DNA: TGTGCCAGCAGCCCCCCCGGGCGTTCCACTAACTATGGCTACACCTTC. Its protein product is CASSPPGRSTNYGYTF.

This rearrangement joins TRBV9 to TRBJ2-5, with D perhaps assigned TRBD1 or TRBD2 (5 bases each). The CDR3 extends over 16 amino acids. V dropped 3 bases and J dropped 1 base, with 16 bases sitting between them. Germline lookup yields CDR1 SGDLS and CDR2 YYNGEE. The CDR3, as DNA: TGTGCCAGCAGCGCGGGACGGAGACTCCTCCAAGAGACCCAGTACTTC. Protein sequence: CASSAGRRLLQETQYF.

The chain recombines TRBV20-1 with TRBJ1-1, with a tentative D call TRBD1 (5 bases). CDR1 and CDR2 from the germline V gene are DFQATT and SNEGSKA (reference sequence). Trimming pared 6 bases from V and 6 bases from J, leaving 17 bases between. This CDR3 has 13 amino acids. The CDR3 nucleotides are TGCAGTGCCCTCCGGGGGGGTGTCTCTGAAGCTTTCTTT. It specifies CSALRGGVSEAFF.

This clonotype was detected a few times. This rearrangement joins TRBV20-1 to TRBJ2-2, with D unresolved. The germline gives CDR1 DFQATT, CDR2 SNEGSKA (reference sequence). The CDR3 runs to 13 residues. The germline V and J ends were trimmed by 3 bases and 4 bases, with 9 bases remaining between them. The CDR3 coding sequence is TGCAGTGCTAGCGGAGCACGCACCGGGGAGCTGTTTTTT. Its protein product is CSASGARTGELFF.

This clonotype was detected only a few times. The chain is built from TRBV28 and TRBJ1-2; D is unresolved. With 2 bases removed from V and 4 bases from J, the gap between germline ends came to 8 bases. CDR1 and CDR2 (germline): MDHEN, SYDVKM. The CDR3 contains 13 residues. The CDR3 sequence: CASSLIQLYGYTF. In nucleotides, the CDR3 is TGTGCCAGCAGTTTAATACAGCTCTATGGCTACACCTTC.

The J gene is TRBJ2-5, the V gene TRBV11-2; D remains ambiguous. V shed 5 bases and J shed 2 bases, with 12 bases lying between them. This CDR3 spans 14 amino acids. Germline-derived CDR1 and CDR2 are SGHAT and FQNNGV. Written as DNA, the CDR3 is TGTGCCAGCAGCCCAAGACATACACAAGAGACCCAGTACTTC. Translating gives CASSPRHTQETQYF.

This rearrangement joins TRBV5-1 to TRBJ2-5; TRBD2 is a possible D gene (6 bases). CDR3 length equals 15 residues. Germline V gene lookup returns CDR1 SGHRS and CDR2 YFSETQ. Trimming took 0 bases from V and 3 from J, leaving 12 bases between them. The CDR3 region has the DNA TGCGCCAGCAGCTTGGGGACTTCGGGGGAAGAGACCCAGTACTTC. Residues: CASSLGTSGEETQYF.

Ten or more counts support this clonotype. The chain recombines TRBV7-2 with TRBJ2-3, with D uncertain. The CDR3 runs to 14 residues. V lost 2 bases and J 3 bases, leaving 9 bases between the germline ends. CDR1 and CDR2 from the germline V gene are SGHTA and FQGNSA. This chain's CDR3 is CASSLSRGTDTQYF. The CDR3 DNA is TGTGCCAGCAGCTTAAGTCGTGGGACAGATACGCAGTATTTT.

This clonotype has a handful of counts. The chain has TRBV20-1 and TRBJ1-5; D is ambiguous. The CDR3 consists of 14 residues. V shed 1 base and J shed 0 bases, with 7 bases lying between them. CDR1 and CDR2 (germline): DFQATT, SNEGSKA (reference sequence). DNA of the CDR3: TGCAGTGCTAGAGTCCCGAATAGCAATCAGCCCCAGCATTTT. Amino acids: CSARVPNSNQPQHF.

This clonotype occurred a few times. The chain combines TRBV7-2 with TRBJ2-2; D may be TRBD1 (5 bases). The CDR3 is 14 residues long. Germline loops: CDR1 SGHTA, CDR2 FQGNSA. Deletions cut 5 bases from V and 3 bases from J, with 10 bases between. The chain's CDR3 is CASSIRGDTGELFF. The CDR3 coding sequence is TGTGCCAGCAGCATAAGGGGCGACACCGGGGAGCTGTTTTTT.

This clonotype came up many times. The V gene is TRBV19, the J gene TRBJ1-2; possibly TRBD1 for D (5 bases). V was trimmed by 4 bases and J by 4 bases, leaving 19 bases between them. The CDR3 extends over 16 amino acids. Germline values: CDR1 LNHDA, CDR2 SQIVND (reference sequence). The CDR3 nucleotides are TGTGCCAGTAGTAAGGCAGGGAATCGTTTTGGCTATGGCTACACCTTC. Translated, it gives CASSKAGNRFGYGYTF.

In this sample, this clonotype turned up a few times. CDR3 protein: CASSWMGTSGSYNEQFF. DNA for the CDR3: TGTGCCAGCAGTTGGATGGGGACTAGCGGGTCCTACAATGAGCAGTTCTTC. The chain links TRBV7-2 to TRBJ2-1; 12 bases agree with TRBD2. CDR1 SGHTA and CDR2 FQGNSA come from the germline V gene. J lost 1 base, V lost 6 bases, and 7 bases had no gene match. The CDR3 runs 17 residues.